This is a list of T cell receptor beta chains from one sample in a study of CD8+CD57+ T cells in acquired aplastic anemia. TCRdb independently ran MiXCR on the reads; one entry per CDR3 protein. The top ten hold 6.5% to 8% of the sample, which has 200,000 to 250,000 distinct CDR3 sequences, around half seen once. The specimen was sorted CD4+, CD8+, or CD8+CD57+ T cells (not recorded which) from PBMCs. These receptors were taken from a human donor with aplastic anemia. CDR3s include the opening cysteine and the closing phenylalanine or tryptophan. D genes are given only for firm matches. Size is omitted from some rows. Given values are once, few, many or a class for expanded clones.

V,size,D,J,DNA,CDR3
TRBV2,few,NA,TRBJ1-1,TGTGCCAGCAGGCCCGCCTTGAACACTGAAGCTTTCTTT,CASRPALNTEAFF
TRBV9,NA,NA,TRBJ2-3,TGTGCCAGCAGGGTTATATTTAGGGGGGGGCTGCTTACAGATACGCAGTATTTT,CASRVIFRGGLLTDTQYF
TRBV5-1,few,NA,TRBJ1-1,TGCGCCAGCAGGCTAAGTAATGAAGCTTTCTTT,CASRLSNEAFF
TRBV7-3,once,NA,TRBJ2-7,TGTGCCAGCAGCTTCACAGGGATAGCCAACTACGAGCAGTACTTC,CASSFTGIANYEQYF
TRBV7-6,once,TRBD2,TRBJ2-1,TGTGCCAGCAGCCCGAGCGGGGGGGATGAGCAGTTCTTC,CASSPSGGDEQFF
TRBV10-1,NA,NA,TRBJ1-1,TGCGCCAGCAGTGATGGACCCAGCACTGAAGCTTTCTTT,CASSDGPSTEAFF
TRBV10-3,few,NA,TRBJ2-5,TGTGCCATCAGTGAGTTCCAAGAGACCCAGTACTTC,CAISEFQETQYF
TRBV24-1,NA,TRBD1,TRBJ2-1,TGTGCCACCAGTGCCCCGGACGGGACAGGGACCAACAATGAGCAGTTCTTC,CATSAPDGTGTNNEQFF
TRBV20-1,many,TRBD2,TRBJ2-7,TGCAGTGCTAGGCTGACTAGCGGGATCTACGAGCAGTACTTC,CSARLTSGIYEQYF
TRBV9,many,TRBD1,TRBJ1-6,TGTGCCAGCAGCCCTCAGGGGGGATCTAATTCACCCCTCCACTTT,CASSPQGGSNSPLHF
TRBV6-1,few,NA,TRBJ2-1,TGTGCCAGCAGTGAACACCCCCAGGGGTCCAGCACAGACAATGAGCAGTTCTTC,CASSEHPQGSSTDNEQFF
TRBV20-1,few,NA,TRBJ1-1,TGCAGTGCTAGGGAGACTAGCGGGGGCACTGAAGCTTTCTTT,CSARETSGGTEAFF
TRBV30,few,NA,TRBJ2-7,TGTGCCTGGAGTGTATCCGGAAGCTACGAGCAGTACTTC,CAWSVSGSYEQYF
TRBV10-3,NA,NA,TRBJ1-1,TGTGCCACCCGACGAATCATCGGGGGAACTGAAGCTTTCTTT,CATRRIIGGTEAFF
TRBV7-9,NA,NA,TRBJ1-5,TGTGCCAGCAGCCCGAGGTCTAGCGGGAGTATGGAGACCCAGCATTTT,CASSPRSSGSMETQHF
TRBV5-5,NA,NA,TRBJ1-6,TGTGCCAGCAGCTTGAGTAGTACCTCTAGGATCTATAATTCACCCCTCCACTTT,CASSLSSTSRIYNSPLHF
TRBV19,NA,NA,TRBJ1-3,TGTGCCAGTAGTATAGGCGGGACCGGCAGGTCTGGCTACACCATATATTTT,CASSIGGTGRSGYTIYF
TRBV7-9,few,TRBD2,TRBJ2-3,TGTGCCAGCAGCCGAGTTTTAGCGGGGGGGCTAGATACGCAGTATTTT,CASSRVLAGGLDTQYF
TRBV7-3,NA,NA,TRBJ1-2,TGTGCCAGCAGTGAAGGGGACAGCTACACCTTC,CASSEGDSYTF
TRBV14,many,NA,TRBJ2-7,TGTGCCAGCAGCCAAGGTGAGCGGAGCAACTACGAGCAGTACTTC,CASSQGERSNYEQYF
TRBV2,NA,NA,TRBJ1-2,TGTGCCAGCAGTGAGGGATCGGGCTATGGCTACACCTTC,CASSEGSGYGYTF
TRBV10-1,NA,TRBD2,TRBJ2-3,TGCGCCAGTATGGATTTGAGGACTAGCGGCTTAATTAGCACAGATACGCAGTATTTT,CASMDLRTSGLISTDTQYF
TRBV5-6,many,NA,TRBJ1-3,TGTGCCAGCAGCTTGGCGACAGCCGGAAACACCATATATTTT,CASSLATAGNTIYF
TRBV29-1,NA,TRBD1,TRBJ2-5,TGCAGCGTTGACGGACAGGGGGCCTCAGAGACCCAGTACTTC,CSVDGQGASETQYF
TRBV19,NA,NA,TRBJ2-6,TGTGCCAGTACGTTTGGGACCGGGGCCAACGTCCTGACTTTC,CASTFGTGANVLTF
TRBV20-1,few,TRBD1,TRBJ2-7,TGCAGTGCTAGAGATCAGGGGGTCGAGCAGTACTTC,CSARDQGVEQYF
TRBV30,NA,NA,TRBJ2-6,TGTGCCTGGAGTGGGGGGCGCGGGGCCAACGTCCTGACTTTC,CAWSGGRGANVLTF
TRBV7-9,NA,NA,TRBJ1-1,TGTGCCAGCAGCTTATCGGATAGGGGGAACACTGAAGCTTTCTTT,CASSLSDRGNTEAFF
TRBV27,few,NA,TRBJ2-7,TGTGCCAGCTACGACGGATACGAGCAGTACTTC,CASYDGYEQYF
TRBV7-9,NA,NA,TRBJ2-7,TGTGCCAGCAGCTTAAGGGACGGACTATCCTACGAGCAGTACTTC,CASSLRDGLSYEQYF
TRBV15,NA,NA,TRBJ1-1,TGTGCCACCAGCAGAACGGGGTTCACTGAAGCTTTCTTT,CATSRTGFTEAFF
TRBV5-5,NA,TRBD1,TRBJ1-5,TGTGCCAGCAGCGGACAGGGCGATCAGCCCCAGCATTTT,CASSGQGDQPQHF
TRBV2,NA,TRBD1,TRBJ1-1,TGTGCCAGCAGTTTTGACAGGGGAATGAACACTGAAGCTTTCTTT,CASSFDRGMNTEAFF
TRBV20-1,NA,NA,TRBJ2-7,TGCAGTGCTAGGGCACGCTCATGGGAGCAGTACTTC,CSARARSWEQYF
TRBV25-1,NA,NA,TRBJ1-1,TGTGCCAGCAGTTTAGGCGATGAGGGGCATCGGGACACTGAAGCTTTCTTT,CASSLGDEGHRDTEAFF
TRBV7-8,NA,TRBD1,TRBJ1-2,TGTGCCAGCAGTTCAGGAGAGGACAGGGATGGCTACACCTTC,CASSSGEDRDGYTF
TRBV5-8,many,TRBD1,TRBJ2-7,TGTGCCAGCAGAGAGACAGGGTCTTCTTACGAGCAGTACTTC,CASRETGSSYEQYF
TRBV9,many,NA,TRBJ1-3,TGTGCCAGCAGCGGATCGTCGGCGGGGGGCACCATATATTTT,CASSGSSAGGTIYF
TRBV5-1,NA,TRBD1,TRBJ2-7,TGCGCCAGCAGCCCCGACAGGGGGACCGAGCAGTACTTC,CASSPDRGTEQYF
TRBV2,NA,TRBD1,TRBJ1-6,TGTGCCAGCGATGGTGGGACAGGGTTTTCACCCCTCCACTTT,CASDGGTGFSPLHF
TRBV20-1,many,TRBD1,TRBJ2-5,TGCAGTGCTAGATCACCCCCAGGGGGAGAAGAGACCCAGTACTTC,CSARSPPGGEETQYF
TRBV7-9,many,TRBD1,TRBJ2-2,TGTGCCAGCAGCATCCGCGGGACAGGGTGGAGCGGGGAGCTGTTTTTT,CASSIRGTGWSGELFF
TRBV27,NA,NA,TRBJ1-1,TGTGCCAGCAGTGCCCCGGGGGCCACTGAAGCTTTCTTT,CASSAPGATEAFF
TRBV2,NA,TRBD1,TRBJ1-1,TGTGCCAGCAACCGTGACAGGGAGACTGAAGCTTTCTTT,CASNRDRETEAFF
TRBV4-1,many,NA,TRBJ2-3,TGCGCCAGCAGCCAAGAGTCTGTTCGGGATACGCAGTATTTT,CASSQESVRDTQYF
TRBV5-8,many,NA,TRBJ2-5,TGTGCCAGCAGCTTGGGGGCCGGCTACCAAGAGACCCAGTACTTC,CASSLGAGYQETQYF
TRBV5-6,NA,NA,TRBJ1-4,TGTGCCAGCAGCTTGGAAGGGGAACTTAATGAAAAACTGTTTTTT,CASSLEGELNEKLFF
TRBV20-1,many,NA,TRBJ2-1,TGCAGTGCTAGAGATTCCCTAGGCGCGTCGACTGAGCAGTTCTTC,CSARDSLGASTEQFF
TRBV20-1,NA,NA,TRBJ1-2,TGCAGTGCTAGAGCAGGGGACATCAGTAGAGGCTACACCTTC,CSARAGDISRGYTF
TRBV6-2/TRBV6-3,NA,TRBD2,TRBJ2-7,TGTGCCAGCAGTTGGAGAGGCGGGAGAAGCCACGAGCAGTACTTC,CASSWRGGRSHEQYF
TRBV24-1,NA,NA,TRBJ2-2,TGTGCCACCAGTGATTTGCCATATTCCGGGGAGCTGTTTTTT,CATSDLPYSGELFF
TRBV7-9,few,TRBD1,TRBJ1-6,TGTGCCAGCAGCAACCGGACAGGGACAAATTCACCCCTCCACTTT,CASSNRTGTNSPLHF
TRBV20-1,few,NA,TRBJ2-7,TGCAGTGCTAGGCAGCAGTCCTACGAGCAGTACTTC,CSARQQSYEQYF
TRBV7-2,many,TRBD1,TRBJ2-5,TGTGCCAGCAGCTTAGGGGACAGGTACCAAGAGACCCAGTACTTC,CASSLGDRYQETQYF
TRBV29-1,many,TRBD1,TRBJ2-5,TGCAGCGTCGAGACGGGACAGAAAGAGACCCAGTACTTC,CSVETGQKETQYF
TRBV7-8,many,TRBD1,TRBJ1-5,TGTGCCAGCAGCGGACGGACAGGCTTTGACCAGCCCCAGCATTTT,CASSGRTGFDQPQHF
TRBV9,many,NA,TRBJ1-1,TGTGCCAGCAGCGTAGCTATAACAGCCAACACTGAAGCTTTCTTT,CASSVAITANTEAFF
TRBV25-1,NA,NA,TRBJ1-6,TGTGCCAGCCAGGGCCACTTCGGCTCACCCCTCCACTTT,CASQGHFGSPLHF
TRBV29-1,many,TRBD2,TRBJ2-3,TGCAGCGTTGAGATTGCTAGCGGGGCCTCCACAGATACGCAGTATTTT,CSVEIASGASTDTQYF